This T cell receptor (beta chain) is from a study of blood T cell repertoires in COVID-19. Study overall: Samples representing acute and convalescent COVID-19 were sourced from the United States, Italy and Spain.

Trimming pared 5 bases from V and 8 bases from J, leaving 15 bases between. The CDR3 spans 14 residues. Germline V gene sequence: CDR1 LNHNV, CDR2 YYDKDF (reference sequence). Sequenced by immunoSEQ multiplex PCR; TCRdb stores in-frame clones only, minus some. The sample lists 45,000 to 55,000 clones; 80% to 90% were seen once. Sequencing input: peripheral blood. The chain is built from TRBV15 and TRBJ1-4; D might be TRBD1 (6 bases). This TCR was recovered from a man aged 45 to 65 with active COVID-19. The CDR3 here is CATSGGYGYEKLFF. CDR3 DNA: TGTGCCACCAGCGGGGGCTACGGGTACGAAAAACTGTTTTTT.